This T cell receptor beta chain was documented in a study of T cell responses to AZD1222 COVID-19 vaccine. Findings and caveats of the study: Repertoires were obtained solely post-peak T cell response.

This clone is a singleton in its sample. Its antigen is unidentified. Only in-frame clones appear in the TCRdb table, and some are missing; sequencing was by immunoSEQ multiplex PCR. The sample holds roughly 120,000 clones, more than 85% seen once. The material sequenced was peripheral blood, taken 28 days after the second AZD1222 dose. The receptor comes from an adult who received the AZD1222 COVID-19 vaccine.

The CDR3 DNA is TGTGCCAGCAGTTTATTCGCGGCTAGCGTTGACTACGAGCAGTACTTC. It yields the protein CASSLFAASVDYEQYF. This chain joins TRBV28 and TRBJ2-7; a weak D match, TRBD2 (6 bases). From germline, CDR1 is MDHEN and CDR2 SYDVKM. V lost 1 base, J lost 3 bases, and 16 bases lay in between. The CDR3 covers 16 residues.